This is a list of T cell receptor beta chains from one sample in a study of blood T cells in healthy people across ages. TCRdb ran MiXCR on the 5' RACE reads and lists one entry per CDR3 protein. This table has around 990,000 distinct CDR3 sequences, 25% appearing once. These data also featured in a second study, about T cells of mothers and their children.

Sequences were obtained from blood. The receptor source for this set is a girl aged 2-10 years in good health. Both conserved end residues are part of each CDR3. The D gene is left open where the match is weak. Some rows mark clone size as missing; the rest say once, few, many or name a class of expanded clone.

-,TRBV6-5,-,TRBJ1-2,TGTGCCAGCAGTGCAGGGATGCGTGGCTACACCTTC,CASSAGMRGYTF
-,TRBV2,TRBD2,TRBJ2-1,TGTGCCAGCAGTTCACTAGCGGGAGGGCGCAATGAGCAGTTCTTC,CASSSLAGGRNEQFF
-,TRBV3-1,TRBD2,TRBJ2-5,TGTGCCAGCAGCCGAGCGGGGGAGCAGTACTTC,CASSRAGEQYF
few,TRBV7-2,TRBD2,TRBJ2-7,TGTGCCACCACTAGCGGGAGGACCTACGAGCAGTACTTC,CATTSGRTYEQYF
few,TRBV7-9,-,TRBJ2-7,TGTGCCAGCAGCCTCAGGGAGACCTACGAGCAGTACTTC,CASSLRETYEQYF
-,TRBV19,-,TRBJ2-6,TGTGCCGCGGGAGACAGGGCTGGGGCCAACGTCCTGACTTTC,CAAGDRAGANVLTF
-,TRBV3-1,-,TRBJ2-7,TGTGCCAGCAGCCAAGTCCCTGAGCAGTACTTC,CASSQVPEQYF
few,TRBV5-1,-,TRBJ1-2,TGCGCCAGCAGCTTAAGTGGCAGTGAGATAGTCTACACCTTC,CASSLSGSEIVYTF
-,TRBV7-9,TRBD1,TRBJ1-2,TGTGCCAGCAGCTTAGTGACAGGGCCCTATGGCTACACCTTC,CASSLVTGPYGYTF
-,TRBV10-3,TRBD2,TRBJ2-2,TGTGCCATCGGCGGGAGGGCCGACACCGGGGAGCTGTTTTTT,CAIGGRADTGELFF
few,TRBV5-6,TRBD1,TRBJ1-2,TGTGCCAGCAGCTTTGGGACAGGGCGTGGTCGTGGCTACACCTTC,CASSFGTGRGRGYTF
-,TRBV6-2/TRBV6-3,-,TRBJ2-6,TGTGCCAGCAGTCCCTTGGCTGCAGGGGCCAACGTCCTGACTTTC,CASSPLAAGANVLTF
-,TRBV9,-,TRBJ2-5,TGTGCCAGCAGCGAGACCTATGTGACAGCACAAGAGACCCAGTACTTC,CASSETYVTAQETQYF
-,TRBV4-1,TRBD2,TRBJ2-3,TGCGCCAGCAGACGACGAATAGCGGGATCCACAGATACGCAGTATTTT,CASRRRIAGSTDTQYF
-,TRBV2,-,TRBJ2-2,TGTGCCATCCCGGACAGGGAGGGCACCGGGGAGCTGTTTTTT,CAIPDREGTGELFF
few,TRBV25-1,-,TRBJ2-7,TGTGCCAGCAGTGAATGGTTCCGCGCTTACGAGCAGTACTTC,CASSEWFRAYEQYF
-,TRBV9,TRBD1,TRBJ2-5,TGTGCCAGCAGCGTAGGAGGGGGCGAAGGGGAGACCCAGTACTTC,CASSVGGGEGETQYF
many,TRBV7-7,-,TRBJ2-2,TGTGCTAGCAGCTTAGGCAGAAGGAACACCGGGGAGCTGTTTTTT,CASSLGRRNTGELFF
-,TRBV11-2,-,TRBJ1-3,TGTGCCAGCAGCGAAATGCTTTCTGGAAACACCATATATTTT,CASSEMLSGNTIYF
-,TRBV4-3,-,TRBJ2-2,TGCGCCAGCAGCCAAGATGGGAGAGACCTTACCGGGGAGCTGTTTTTT,CASSQDGRDLTGELFF
-,TRBV12-3/TRBV12-4,TRBD1,TRBJ1-2,TGTGCCAGCAGTTTAAGGACAGGCAGCGACTTATTCTATGGCTACACCTTC,CASSLRTGSDLFYGYTF
few,TRBV28,-,TRBJ2-2,TGTGCCAGCAGTACCCCACCTCCAGGTTCCTTAGGCACCGGGGAGCTGTTTTTT,CASSTPPPGSLGTGELFF
few,TRBV7-9,TRBD1,TRBJ2-2,TGTGCCAGCAGCGACCACAGGGGGCTAGAAACCGGGGAGCTGTTTTTT,CASSDHRGLETGELFF
-,TRBV20-1,-,TRBJ1-2,TGCAGTGCTAGAGGGAGGTCCGGCTATGGCTACACCTTC,CSARGRSGYGYTF
few,TRBV19,-,TRBJ1-5,TGTGCCAGTAGTATCGTGACGGGGGCAGGGAGCAATCAGCCCCAGCATTTT,CASSIVTGAGSNQPQHF
-,TRBV19,TRBD1,TRBJ2-2,TGTGCCAGTAGTATAGGGGACAGAAACACCGGGGAGCTGTTTTTT,CASSIGDRNTGELFF
-,TRBV28,-,TRBJ2-7,TGTGCCAGCAGTTTTCAAGTACCCTACGAGCAGTACTTC,CASSFQVPYEQYF
-,TRBV28,-,TRBJ1-1,TGTGCCAGCACGGCCAGGTTCATGAACACTGAAGCTTTCTTT,CASTARFMNTEAFF
-,TRBV9,-,TRBJ2-1,TGTGCCAGCAGCGTAGACCCAGGGTGGAGTGAGCAGTTCTTC,CASSVDPGWSEQFF
-,TRBV12-3/TRBV12-4,TRBD1,TRBJ1-2,TGTGCCAGCAGTCTCGACAGGGTACCGGTTGGTGGCTACACCTTC,CASSLDRVPVGGYTF
few,TRBV19,TRBD2,TRBJ2-1,TGTGCCAGTAGCACCCGTCGGTTAGCGGGATTTCACAATGAGCAGTTCTTC,CASSTRRLAGFHNEQFF
few,TRBV11-2,-,TRBJ2-2,TGTGCCAGCAGCTCAGTTGAGACTTTCACCGGGGAGCTGTTTTTT,CASSSVETFTGELFF
few,TRBV6-4,-,TRBJ2-1,TGTGCCAGCAGTGACTCGAGGGGGATCCACAATGAGCAGTTCTTC,CASSDSRGIHNEQFF
-,TRBV29-1,TRBD2,TRBJ2-3,TGCAGCTTCGGCGGGGGGGAGGTCGCAGATACGCAGTATTTT,CSFGGGEVADTQYF
few,TRBV5-6,-,TRBJ2-7,TGTGCCAGCAGCCATGGGGCGGACTGGGGTAGGGAGCAGTACTTC,CASSHGADWGREQYF
-,TRBV27,-,TRBJ2-1,TGTGCCAGCAGCCCGTTAGACTACAATGAGCAGTTCTTC,CASSPLDYNEQFF
few,TRBV12-3/TRBV12-4,-,TRBJ1-6,TGTGCCAGCATCGCGGACAGCTCCTATAATTCACCCCTCCACTTT,CASIADSSYNSPLHF
-,TRBV27,-,TRBJ1-2,TGTGCCAGCAGGAGGACGGAGAACTATGGCTACACCTTC,CASRRTENYGYTF
once,TRBV6-6,-,TRBJ1-2,TGTGCCAGCAGCTATGGGATGGGCGGCTACACCTTC,CASSYGMGGYTF
-,TRBV28,-,TRBJ2-3,TGTGCCACCACTAGAGGCCACACAGATACGCAGTATTTT,CATTRGHTDTQYF
once,TRBV4-3,TRBD2,TRBJ2-1,TGCGCCAGCAGCCAAGAAAACACGGGGGGGCAGTTCTTC,CASSQENTGGQFF